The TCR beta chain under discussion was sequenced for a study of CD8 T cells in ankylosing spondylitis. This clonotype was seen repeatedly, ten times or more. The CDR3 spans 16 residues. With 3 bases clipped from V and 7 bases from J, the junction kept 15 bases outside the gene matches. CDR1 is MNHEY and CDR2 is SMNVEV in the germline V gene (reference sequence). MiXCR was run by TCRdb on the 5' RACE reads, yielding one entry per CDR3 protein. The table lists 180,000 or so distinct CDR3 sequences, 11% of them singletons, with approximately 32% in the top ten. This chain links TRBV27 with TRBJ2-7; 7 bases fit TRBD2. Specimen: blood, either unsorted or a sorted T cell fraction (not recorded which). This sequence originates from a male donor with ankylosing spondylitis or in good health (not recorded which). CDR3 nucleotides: TGTGCCAGCAGTTTTTCGTCCGGGGGGAACCTGATAGAGCAGTACTTC. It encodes CASSFSSGGNLIEQYF.